These 28 T cell receptor beta chains were sequenced from one sample in a study of control samples from healthy donors and cancer patients. The assay was immunoSEQ multiplex PCR, and TCRdb's table has in-frame clones only and misses some. The sample yields about 89,000 clones, about 85% seen once. Sequences were obtained from blood. These receptors originate from a woman aged 40-49 years in good health.

The V gene is TRBV3-1 (or the pseudogene TRBV3-2), the J gene TRBJ1-1; D is undetermined. The germline V gene has CDR1 LGHDT and CDR2 YNNKEL (reference sequence). V was shortened by 4 bases and J by 0 bases, with 9 bases between the two germline ends. There are 14 residues in the CDR3. The CDR3 region has the DNA TGTGCCAGCAGCCCCCGCGAGCTGAACACTGAAGCTTTCTTT. Residues: CASSPRELNTEAFF.

The chain recombines TRBV24-1 with TRBJ1-2; 9 bases match TRBD1. The CDR3 has 14 residues. The germline V gene has CDR1 KGHDR and CDR2 SFDVKD. Trimming at V came to 3 bases and at J to 8 bases, leaving 6 bases not matched to a gene. This CDR3 reads CATSDLRDREGYTF. CDR3 in DNA: TGTGCCACCAGTGATCTCCGGGACAGGGAGGGCTACACCTTC.

V usage is TRBV5-1 and J usage is TRBJ2-2, with 8 nucleotides matching TRBD1. Trimming cost V 5 bases and J 5 bases; bases outside gene matches: 11. The CDR3 loop spans 16 amino acids. Germline assignment: CDR1 SGHRS and CDR2 YFSETQ. The CDR3: CASSNPNRGNTGELFF. The CDR3 nucleotides read TGCGCCAGCAGTAACCCCAACAGGGGGAATACCGGGGAGCTGTTTTTT.

The V gene is TRBV3-1 (or the pseudogene TRBV3-2), the J gene TRBJ2-2; D remains unclear. The CDR3 sequence is 16 residues long. Germline lookup yields CDR1 LGHDT and CDR2 YNNKEL (reference sequence). The V and J ends lost 2 bases and 5 bases respectively, with 15 bases between them. CDR3 amino acids: CASSQSKVQETGELFF. The DNA of the CDR3 is TGTGCCAGCAGCCAAAGTAAGGTCCAGGAGACCGGGGAGCTGTTTTTT.

The chain couples TRBV4-3 to TRBJ2-1; TRBD2 aligns across 8 bases. The germline CDR1 and CDR2 sequences are LGHNA and YSLEER. This CDR3 has 16 amino acids. With 2 bases clipped from V and 8 bases from J, the junction kept 11 bases outside the gene matches. The CDR3 region has the DNA TGCGCCAGCAGCCAAAATATCCCGGGGGGGAGGCATGAGCAGTTCTTC. This sequence encodes CASSQNIPGGRHEQFF.

The chain combines TRBV5-1 with TRBJ2-6; D perhaps matches TRBD2 (5 bases). Trimming removed 4 bases at V and 0 bases at J, with 11 bases between. Germline CDR1 is SGHRS and CDR2 is YFSETQ. The CDR3 covers 16 residues. CDR3 region: CASSGRAGSGANVLTF. DNA for the CDR3: TGCGCCAGCAGCGGGCGGGCGGGCTCTGGGGCCAACGTCCTGACTTTC. Full variable domain (outside the CDR3, taken from reference TRBV5-1 and TRBJ2-6): KAGVTQTPRYLIKTRGQQVTLSCSPISGHRSVSWYQQTPGQGLQFLFEYFSETQRNKGNFPGRFSGRQFSNSRSEMNVSTLELGDSALYLCASSGRAGSGANVLTFGAGSRLTVL.

J is TRBJ2-7 and V is TRBV11-3, with TRBD1 matching over 9 bases. Germline trimming cut 5 bases from V and 3 bases from J; bases unmatched to any gene: 2. CDR3 length equals 13 residues. Germline lookup yields CDR1 SGHNT and CDR2 YENEEA. CDR3 DNA: TGTGCCAGCAGCACGACAGGGGGCTACGAGCAGTACTTC. Its translation is CASSTTGGYEQYF.

This chain connects TRBV7-2 to TRBJ2-7; possible D gene TRBD2, 5 bases. Germline loops: CDR1 SGHTA, CDR2 FQGNSA. The CDR3 covers 14 residues. Trimming took off 5 bases at V and 8 bases at J, with 19 bases between the two ends. For the CDR3, the DNA is TGTGCCAGCAGCGGGAGAATCCCCAACGAGCAGCAGTACTTC. As protein: CASSGRIPNEQQYF. Full variable domain (remainder filled in from reference TRBV7-2 and TRBJ2-7): GAGVSQSPSNKVTEKGKDVELRCDPISGHTALYWYRQSLGQGLEFLIYFQGNSAPDKSGLPSDRFSAERTGGSVSTLTIQRTQQEDSAVYLCASSGRIPNEQQYFGPGTRLTVT.

The chain uses TRBV7-2 and TRBJ1-1; TRBD1 matches 10 bases. CDR1 is SGHTA and CDR2 is FQGNSA in the germline V gene. V was clipped by 5 bases and J by 4 bases; unmatched bases: 10. This CDR3 spans 16 amino acids. The CDR3 reads CASSPGTGASGTEAFF. The CDR3 DNA follows: TGTGCCAGCAGCCCCGGGACAGGGGCGTCCGGCACTGAAGCTTTCTTT.

This rearrangement joins TRBV19 to TRBJ2-5, with D possibly being TRBD1 (6 bases). Germline V lookup: CDR1 LNHDA, CDR2 SQIVND (reference sequence). Between the trimmed V and J ends, which lost 3 bases and 5 bases, there was a span of 10 bases. This CDR3 region has 13 residues. DNA of the CDR3: TGTGCCAGTAGTATTACAGGGTTGGAGACCCAGTACTTC. It codes for CASSITGLETQYF. The whole variable domain, filled in from reference TRBV19 and TRBJ2-5, reads DGGITQSPKYLFRKEGQNVTLSCEQNLNHDAMYWYRQDPGQGLRLIYYSQIVNDFQKGDIAEGYSVSREKKESFPLTVTSAQKNPTAFYLCASSITGLETQYFGPGTRLLVL.

J is TRBJ1-1 and V is TRBV29-1; unclear D gene. V was cut by 3 bases and J by 2 bases, with 13 bases left in between. The CDR3 runs to 14 residues. In germline, CDR1 is SQVTM, CDR2 ANQGSEA. CDR3 protein: CSVDPLRENTEAFF. The CDR3 DNA reads as TGCAGCGTTGACCCTTTGCGGGAAAACACTGAAGCTTTCTTT.

The chain uses TRBV6-2 or TRBV6-3 and TRBJ1-2; 7 bases agree with TRBD1. Germline V gene lookup returns CDR1 MNHEY and CDR2 SVGEGT. The CDR3 loop spans 15 amino acids. V trimming: 5 bases; J trimming: 4 bases; junction bases outside the gene matches: 10. The CDR3: CASSARDSGGYGYTF. In nucleotides, the CDR3 is TGTGCCAGCAGTGCACGGGACAGCGGTGGCTATGGCTACACCTTC.

As regards this clone: Other DNA sequences within the sample encode an identical CDR3. CDR3 residues: CASSSGQRNTEAFF. CDR3 sequence (DNA): TGTGCCAGCAGCTCGGGACAAAGGAACACTGAAGCTTTCTTT. The genes are TRBV5-4 and TRBJ1-1; D is perhaps TRBD1 (6 bases). Trimming took 3 bases from V and 1 from J, leaving 10 bases between them. The CDR3 loop spans 14 amino acids. Germline CDR1 SGHNT, CDR2 YYREEE (reference sequence).

The V call is TRBV15, the J call TRBJ1-5, with 11 bases that match TRBD1. Per germline, CDR1 LNHNV and CDR2 YYDKDF (reference sequence). V was pared by 0 bases and J by 10 bases, with 5 bases of the junction left unmatched. CDR3 size: 15 residues. The CDR3 here is CATSRDPGQGGPQHF. The CDR3 region has the DNA TGTGCCACCAGCAGAGATCCGGGACAGGGGGGACCCCAGCATTTT.

The J gene is TRBJ2-2, the V gene TRBV19, with D maybe TRBD1 (6 bases). Trimming took off 4 bases at V and 5 bases at J, with 17 bases between the two ends. The CDR3 loop spans 16 amino acids. Germline V CDR1 and CDR2: LNHDA, SQIVND (reference sequence). CDR3 sequence reads: CASSKGQLKATGELFF. In DNA form, the CDR3 reads TGTGCCAGTAGTAAAGGACAGCTTAAGGCTACCGGGGAGCTGTTTTTT.

The V call is TRBV18, the J call TRBJ1-1, with 9 bases lining up with TRBD1. The germline CDR1 and CDR2 sequences are KGHSH and LQKENI. V lost 3 bases and J lost 4; bases outside the gene matches: 3. CDR3 length: 14 residues. This CDR3 reads CASSPWDRATEAFF. In DNA form, the CDR3 reads TGTGCCAGCTCACCCTGGGACAGGGCCACTGAAGCTTTCTTT.

In its sample, this clone was seen a few times. The CDR3 reads CASTLGRWSYEQYF. CDR3 nucleotides: TGTGCCAGCACCCTGGGGAGGTGGTCCTACGAGCAGTACTTC. The chain uses TRBV11-3 and TRBJ2-7; possibly TRBD2 for D (6 bases). Germline loops: CDR1 SGHNT, CDR2 YENEEA. The CDR3 consists of 14 residues. V gave up 7 bases and J gave up 1 base, with 14 bases separating them.

This sequence joins TRBV10-3 and TRBJ1-3; D not resolved. The CDR3 totals 11 residues. The V end was cut by 4 bases, the J end by 4 bases, with 2 bases between. Germline CDR1 reads ENHRY; CDR2 reads SYGVKD. This CDR3 reads CAISGGNTIYF. CDR3 DNA: TGTGCCATCAGTGGGGGAAACACCATATATTTT.

V usage is TRBV4-2 and J usage is TRBJ2-1; 12 nucleotides agree with TRBD2. With 4 bases clipped from V and 5 bases from J, the junction kept 9 bases outside the gene matches. Germline V gene data show CDR1 as LGHNA and CDR2 as YNFKEQ. The CDR3 totals 17 residues. CDR3 amino acids: CASSPSASGGENNEQFF. CDR3 in DNA: TGTGCCAGCAGCCCCTCGGCTAGCGGGGGGGAGAACAATGAGCAGTTCTTC.

This chain connects TRBV5-6 to TRBJ1-2; unclear D gene. The CDR3 loop spans 13 amino acids. Trimming took off 3 bases at V and 4 bases at J, with 10 bases between the two ends. Germline V gene lookup returns CDR1 SGHDT and CDR2 YYEEEE. The CDR3 sequence: CASSSFSSYGYTF. The CDR3 DNA sequence: TGTGCCAGCAGCTCCTTTTCGAGCTATGGCTACACCTTC. The complete variable domain, with remaining parts taken from reference TRBV5-6 and TRBJ1-2, reads DAGVTQSPTHLIKTRGQQVTLRCSPKSGHDTVSWYQQALGQGPQFIFQYYEEEERQRGNFPDRFSGHQFPNYSSELNVNALLLGDSALYLCASSSFSSYGYTFGSGTRLTVV.

The chain has TRBV7-2 and TRBJ2-7; 8 nucleotides line up with TRBD2. The length of the CDR3 is 15 residues. Trimming took 1 base from V and 4 from J; bases not matched to a gene: 6. Per the germline V gene, CDR1 is SGHTA and CDR2 is FQGNSA. The CDR3 nucleotides read TGTGCCAGCAGCTTAGGGGCGGGGGGCCTATACGAGCAGTACTTC. It encodes CASSLGAGGLYEQYF.

The V gene is TRBV14, the J gene TRBJ1-1; weak D call: TRBD1 (5 bases). The CDR3 length is 14 residues. V lost 4 bases to trimming and J lost 5 bases, with 14 bases between them. Germline V lookup: CDR1 SGHDN, CDR2 FVKESK. The CDR3 DNA is TGTGCCAGCAGCCCTACAGGAAGGGGAACTGAAGCTTTCTTT. It translates to CASSPTGRGTEAFF.

The J gene is TRBJ2-1, the V gene TRBV7-6, with D possibly TRBD1 on 5 matching bases. This CDR3 is built from 16 residues. V dropped 1 base and J dropped 6 bases, with 16 bases sitting between them. Germline CDR1 is SGHVS and CDR2 is FNYEAQ. The CDR3 DNA reads TGTGCCAGCAGCTTAGTAGTGGGGCAGGGCGCCAATGAGCAGTTCTTC. It specifies CASSLVVGQGANEQFF.

The J gene is TRBJ2-7, the V gene TRBV19, with 10 bases matching TRBD1. Germline V gene lookup returns CDR1 LNHDA and CDR2 SQIVND (reference sequence). This CDR3 has 14 residues. V dropped 6 bases and J dropped 5; count of bases not matched to a gene: 7. The CDR3 sequence: CASSFRDRGHEQYF. As DNA, the CDR3 is TGTGCCAGTAGCTTCCGGGACAGGGGCCACGAGCAGTACTTC. The whole variable domain, filled in from reference TRBV19 and TRBJ2-7, reads DGGITQSPKYLFRKEGQNVTLSCEQNLNHDAMYWYRQDPGQGLRLIYYSQIVNDFQKGDIAEGYSVSREKKESFPLTVTSAQKNPTAFYLCASSFRDRGHEQYFGPGTRLTVT.

The chain carries TRBV5-6 and TRBJ2-7; maybe TRBD1 (5 bases). The V gene's germline CDR1 is SGHDT and CDR2 YYEEEE. Trimming pared 6 bases from V and 3 bases from J, leaving 7 bases between. CDR3 length equals 11 residues. CDR3 sequence reads: CASTDSYEQYF. Written as DNA, the CDR3 is TGTGCCAGCACCGACAGCTACGAGCAGTACTTC.

The chain links TRBV7-2 to TRBJ1-3; D might be TRBD1 (6 bases). Germline CDR1 reads SGHTA; CDR2 reads FQGNSA. The length of the CDR3 is 14 residues. The germline V and J ends were trimmed by 5 bases and 4 bases, with 12 bases remaining between them. In nucleotides, the CDR3 is TGTGCCAGCAGCCCAAACAGGGTCGGAAACACCATATATTTT. Translation gives CASSPNRVGNTIYF.

The rearrangement joins TRBV7-2 to TRBJ2-1; 10 positions agree with TRBD2. Germline lookup yields CDR1 SGHTA and CDR2 FQGNSA. The CDR3 length is 13 residues. J gave up 14 bases and V 3 bases, and 7 bases lay outside the gene matches. The CDR3 is CASSFQAGGHEFF. The CDR3 region has the DNA TGTGCCAGCAGCTTCCAAGCGGGGGGGCATGAGTTCTTC.

The V call is TRBV25-1, the J call TRBJ2-7; 7 bases agree with TRBD2. CDR1 and CDR2 (germline): MGHDK, SYGVNS. This CDR3 is built from 13 residues. V lost 5 bases and J lost 6; bases outside the gene matches: 7. CDR3 nucleotides: TGTGCCAGCAGTTTCACGTGGGGGGGCGAGCAGTACTTC. Encoded protein: CASSFTWGGEQYF.